Sequencing of this T cell receptor (beta chain) was carried out in a study of shared clonotypes between healthy human individuals. Study-wide results and limits: Among non-shared clonotypes, generation probabilities were lower than among those shared by all four donors.

Genomic DNA from each subset was divided evenly over several immunoSEQ plates. Measured with immunoSEQ multiplex PCR; TCRdb has only the in-frame clones, and not every one. The repertoire holds some 2.4 million clones, with approximately 93% as singletons. About this clone: The antigen is not known.

Each of the donors was a healthy adult who was HIV-negative and had not had a recent acute infection or vaccination. In the CD4+ fraction, cells were divided into CD45RA+ naive and CD45RA-negative memory subsets. The germline gives CDR1 MDHEN, CDR2 SYDVKM. The ends were cut back, 8 bases at V and 6 bases at J, with 41 bases in the middle. The length of the CDR3 is 21 residues. This receptor was identified in a man between 18 and 29 years old in good health. Some clones in this sample may be carry-over from other donors' samples. The V call is TRBV28, the J call TRBJ2-7, with a possible D match to TRBD1 (6 bases). Material for sequencing was naive CD4+ T cells from PBMCs. Subset here: CD45RA+ positively selected. DNA for the CDR3: TGTGCCAGCGAAGGAACCAAGGGTTCACAGGGAGCCAATGCGACGTGGGGCGAGCAGTACTTC. As protein: CASEGTKGSQGANATWGEQYF.